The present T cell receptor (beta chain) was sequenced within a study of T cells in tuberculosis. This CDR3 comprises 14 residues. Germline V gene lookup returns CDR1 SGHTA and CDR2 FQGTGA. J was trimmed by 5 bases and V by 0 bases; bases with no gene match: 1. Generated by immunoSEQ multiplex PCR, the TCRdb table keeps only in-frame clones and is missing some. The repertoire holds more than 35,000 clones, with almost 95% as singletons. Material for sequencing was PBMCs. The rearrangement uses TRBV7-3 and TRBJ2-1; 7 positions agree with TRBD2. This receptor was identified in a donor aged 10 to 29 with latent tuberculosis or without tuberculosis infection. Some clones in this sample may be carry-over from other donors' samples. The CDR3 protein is CASSLTGTNNEQFF. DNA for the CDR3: TGTGCCAGCAGCTTAACAGGGACTAACAATGAGCAGTTCTTC.